These 14 T cell receptor beta chains share one sample of origin, sequenced in a study of vaccination effects on CD4 cells after COVID-19. TCRdb's table, derived via immunoSEQ multiplex PCR, lists solely in-frame clones and lacks some. The sample has 29,000 or so clones, 74% seen once. The antigens for these receptors are not known. Within the ViraFEST assay, antigen-specific CD4+ T cells underwent expansion with viral peptide pools prior to sequencing. Once cultured for 10 days, the cells underwent separation to obtain CD4+ T cells. Participants received two doses of either the BNT162b2 or mRNA-1273 vaccine. The input for sequencing was CD4+ T cells from PBMCs cultured with HCoV-OC43 spike peptides, taken after COVID-19 vaccination. Specified subset: HCoV-OC43 spike overlapping peptide pool stimulation. The origin of the receptors is a human donor who received a COVID-19 vaccine.

V usage is TRBV5-1 and J usage is TRBJ1-5; D is possibly TRBD1 (6 bases). This CDR3 spans 14 amino acids. V dropped 3 bases and J dropped 4 bases, with 11 bases sitting between them. Germline V gene data show CDR1 as SGHRS and CDR2 as YFSETQ. CDR3 sequence (DNA): TGCGCCAGCAGCTCGGGGGGGGCTAATCAGCCCCAGCATTTT. This codes for CASSSGGANQPQHF.

This clone turned up a few times. J is TRBJ2-2 and V is TRBV5-1, with 8 bases matching TRBD1. In germline, CDR1 is SGHRS, CDR2 YFSETQ. The CDR3 has 15 amino acids. The ends lost 2 bases at V and 5 bases at J; junction bases unmatched: 5. CDR3 protein: CASSFSTGDTGELFF. The DNA of the CDR3 is TGCGCCAGCAGCTTTTCGACAGGGGATACCGGGGAGCTGTTTTTT.

This clone occurred once. The rearrangement uses TRBV6-5 and TRBJ1-4; no clear D gene. V lost 0 bases and J lost 8, with 16 bases in between. Looked up from germline, CDR1 is MNHEY and CDR2 is SVGAGI. This CDR3 spans 16 amino acids. The CDR3 DNA reads TGTGCCAGCAGTTACTCCTTATTCCCGACCAGGGAAAAACTGTTTTTT. The encoded protein is CASSYSLFPTREKLFF.

The rearrangement uses TRBV9 and TRBJ1-5; 10 bases map to TRBD1. The CDR3 contains 14 residues. Germline V lookup: CDR1 SGDLS, CDR2 YYNGEE. V lost 4 bases, J lost 6 bases, and 4 bases stayed unmatched. The CDR3 nucleotides are TGTGCCAGCAGCTCGGGACAGGGGTTTCAGCCCCAGCATTTT. The encoded protein is CASSSGQGFQPQHF.

The V and J genes are TRBV5-8 and TRBJ2-7, with 10 bases lining up with TRBD1. V lost 4 bases to trimming and J lost 2 bases; unmatched junction nucleotides: 9. The CDR3 length is 16 residues. CDR1 SGHTS and CDR2 YDEGEE come from the germline V gene. DNA of the CDR3: TGTGCCAGCAGCCGAGGATCCGGGACAGGGGCCTACGAGCAGTACTTC. It encodes CASSRGSGTGAYEQYF.

A word on this clone: Other DNA sequences in this sample translate to the same CDR3. The chain uses TRBV5-1 and TRBJ1-1, with a possible D match to TRBD1 (5 bases). This CDR3 is built from 14 residues. CDR1 is SGHRS and CDR2 is YFSETQ in the germline V gene. V lost 0 bases and J 4 bases, leaving 10 bases between the germline ends. The CDR3, as DNA: TGCGCCAGCAGCTTGGACCCCGGGGGCACTGAAGCTTTCTTT. Translated: CASSLDPGGTEAFF.

The chain links TRBV6-2 or TRBV6-3 to TRBJ1-1, with D possibly being TRBD1 (6 bases). Germline-derived CDR1 and CDR2 are MNHEY and SVGEGT. The CDR3 is 14 residues long. Trimming cost V 2 bases and J 0 bases, with 7 bases left between them. The CDR3 sequence is CASSYDRLNTEAFF. Written as DNA, the CDR3 is TGTGCCAGCAGTTACGACAGGTTGAACACTGAAGCTTTCTTT.

The V and J genes are TRBV2 and TRBJ1-1; no clear D. V lost 3 bases to trimming and J lost 6 bases, with 11 bases between them. Looked up from germline, CDR1 is SNHLY and CDR2 is FYNNEI. This CDR3 has 13 residues. In nucleotides, the CDR3 is TGTGCCAGCAGTGACGCGCCAGAACCTGAAGCTTTCTTT. This gives the protein CASSDAPEPEAFF.

The CDR3 sequence: CASSYGAWNTGELFF. In DNA form, the CDR3 reads TGTGCCAGCAGTTATGGGGCCTGGAACACCGGGGAGCTGTTTTTT. The genes are TRBV6-6 and TRBJ2-2; TRBD1 is a possible D gene (5 bases). The V gene lost 3 bases and the J gene lost 1 base, with 9 bases spanning the gap. CDR3 length: 15 amino acids. Germline V gene sequence: CDR1 MNHNY, CDR2 SVGAGI (reference sequence).

The chain couples TRBV5-1 to TRBJ2-7, with 10 bases identical to TRBD2. CDR1 is SGHRS, CDR2 YFSETQ, per germline. This CDR3 has 16 residues. V dropped 0 bases and J dropped 3; count of bases not matched to a gene: 6. CDR3 nucleotide sequence: TGCGCCAGCAGCTTGGGCGGCGCTAGCGGGAGCTACGAGCAGTACTTC. It codes for CASSLGGASGSYEQYF.

The genes are TRBV5-4 and TRBJ2-1; D is unresolved. V was cut by 1 base and J by 8 bases, with 4 bases left in between. The CDR3 totals 11 residues. Germline V gene sequence: CDR1 SGHNT, CDR2 YYREEE (reference sequence). For the CDR3, the DNA is TGTGCCAGCAGCTTGTTCGATGAGCAGTTCTTC. Its protein is CASSLFDEQFF.

This chain joins TRBV3-1 (or the pseudogene TRBV3-2) and TRBJ1-2, with D tentatively TRBD1 (5 bases). The length of the CDR3 is 12 residues. The V gene's germline CDR1 is LGHDT and CDR2 YNNKEL (reference sequence). With 0 bases removed from V and 8 bases from J, the gap between germline ends came to 7 bases. The CDR3 loop reads CASSQDKGGYTF. The CDR3 DNA reads as TGTGCCAGCAGCCAAGATAAGGGGGGCTACACCTTC.

The chain employs TRBV6-1 and TRBJ1-3, with a possible D match to TRBD1 (5 bases). Germline lookup yields CDR1 MNHNS and CDR2 SASEGT. V lost 2 bases to trimming and J lost 1 base, with 24 bases between them. The CDR3 is made up of 20 amino acids. The CDR3 DNA is TGTGCCAGCAGTGAAACTACGACGGGGGGGATCCTAGGGTCTGGAAACACCATATATTTT. Translating it yields CASSETTTGGILGSGNTIYF.

The V call is TRBV11-2, the J call TRBJ2-7; D not certain. V lost 2 bases to trimming and J lost 5 bases, with 13 bases between them. This CDR3 is 14 amino acids long. The germline V gene has CDR1 SGHAT and CDR2 FQNNGV. This chain's CDR3 is CASSLYAASDEQYF. In DNA, the CDR3 is TGTGCCAGCAGCTTATATGCGGCATCCGACGAGCAGTACTTC.